This passage covers 20 T cell receptor beta chains from one sample sequenced in a study of T cells in Graves' hyperthyroidism and ophthalmopathy. Amplified TCR beta CDR3 regions came from RNA transcripts. HTBI primers were the set used in a first-round RT-PCR of the TCR CDR3. TCRdb used MiXCR to reprocess the multiplex PCR reads, holding one entry per CDR3 protein. The table includes hundreds of thousands of distinct CDR3 sequences, approximately 26% detected once. The sequenced sample consisted of blood. The source of these receptors is a man in his forties or fifties with Graves' hyperthyroidism that later progressed to Graves' ophthalmopathy.

Ten or more counts support this clonotype. J is TRBJ1-5 and V is TRBV2; D is uncertain. V was pared by 6 bases and J by 0 bases, with 12 bases between. CDR3 length equals 15 residues. The germline V gene encodes CDR1 SNHLY and CDR2 FYNNEI. The CDR3 nucleotides are TGTGCCAGCAGACCAGACGCCTATAGCAATCAGCCCCAGCATTTT. Encoded protein: CASRPDAYSNQPQHF.

This clonotype was seen at least ten times. This chain uses TRBV2 with TRBJ1-2; no clear D. CDR3 length: 13 amino acids. Per germline, CDR1 SNHLY and CDR2 FYNNEI. Trimming removed 4 bases from V and 7 bases from J, with 13 bases in between. The CDR3 spells CASSVENLRGYTF. In nucleotides, the CDR3 is TGTGCCAGCAGTGTCGAGAACTTGCGTGGCTACACCTTC.

This chain connects TRBV6-2 or TRBV6-3 to TRBJ1-1; no definite D call. CDR1 is MNHEY, CDR2 SVGEGT, per germline. V dropped 6 bases and J dropped 3 bases, with 20 bases sitting between them. This CDR3 is 16 amino acids long. As DNA, the CDR3 is TGTGCCAGCAGGACCCCTCGGTCGGGGATGGACACTGAAGCTTTCTTT. Protein product: CASRTPRSGMDTEAFF.

This clonotype showed up many times. The chain joins TRBV30 to TRBJ2-5, with D possibly matching TRBD2 (5 bases). Germline CDR1 reads GTSNPN; CDR2 reads SVGIG (reference sequence). This CDR3 contains 12 residues. Trimming took off 4 bases at V and 5 bases at J, with 11 bases between the two ends. Written as DNA, the CDR3 is TGTGCCTGGACCACAGTAGCGGAGACCCAGTACTTC. It translates to CAWTTVAETQYF.

The genes are TRBV7-9 and TRBJ2-7; D unclear. The CDR3 runs 13 residues. Trimming shortened V by 0 bases and J by 7 bases, and 10 bases separated the two germline ends. Per germline, CDR1 SEHNR and CDR2 FQNEAQ (reference sequence). The DNA for the CDR3 is TGTGCCAGCAGCTTAGCGAATACCCAGGAGCAGTACTTC. This codes for CASSLANTQEQYF.

The sample holds many counts of this clonotype. The gene calls are TRBV20-1 and TRBJ2-5, with TRBD2 identical over 10 bases. The CDR3 length is 14 residues. Trimming removed 5 bases from V and 5 bases from J; junction bases left unmatched: 8. Germline V gene lookup returns CDR1 DFQATT and CDR2 SNEGSKA (reference sequence). The CDR3 nucleotides are TGCAGTGCTCCACGGACTAGCGGCGTGGAGACCCAGTACTTC. Residues: CSAPRTSGVETQYF.

This clonotype was counted ten times or more. The V gene is TRBV20-1, the J gene TRBJ1-5, with 9 bases identical to TRBD1. The CDR3 has 15 residues. Trimming took 5 bases from V and 4 from J; bases not matched to a gene: 9. Germline lookup yields CDR1 DFQATT and CDR2 SNEGSKA (reference sequence). CDR3 in amino acids: CSAHDRDRVNQPQHF. CDR3 nucleotides: TGCAGTGCTCATGACCGGGACAGGGTGAATCAGCCCCAGCATTTT.

In this sample, this clonotype turned up many times. The V gene is TRBV6-5, the J gene TRBJ1-5; unclear D gene. V was trimmed by 4 bases and J by 4 bases, leaving 14 bases between them. CDR1 MNHEY and CDR2 SVGAGI come from the germline V gene. This CDR3 is 15 amino acids long. The CDR3 DNA is TGTGCCAGCAGTTCCCCCGGGAGCACAAATCAGCCCCAGCATTTT. Translated: CASSSPGSTNQPQHF.

The V call is TRBV20-1, the J call TRBJ2-5, with 11 bases fitting TRBD2. CDR3 size: 15 residues. V shed 3 bases, J shed 3 bases, and the junction held 6 bases outside the gene matches. Germline CDR1 DFQATT, CDR2 SNEGSKA (reference sequence). The CDR3 nucleotides are TGCAGTGCTAGTGGACCGGGACTAGCGGAAGAGACCCAGTACTTC. Its protein is CSASGPGLAEETQYF.

This clonotype was seen ten or more times. The J gene is TRBJ1-1, the V gene TRBV5-1; no firm D call. Deletions cut 0 bases from V and 5 bases from J, with 14 bases between. The CDR3 loop spans 15 amino acids. The germline V gene has CDR1 SGHRS and CDR2 YFSETQ. The CDR3 sequence is CASSLEILTLTEAFF. The CDR3, as DNA: TGCGCCAGCAGCTTGGAGATTCTGACATTGACTGAAGCTTTCTTT.

The gene calls are TRBV28 and TRBJ1-1; D remains ambiguous. Germline loops: CDR1 MDHEN, CDR2 SYDVKM. CDR3 length: 13 amino acids. Trimming cost V 1 base and J 2 bases, with 5 bases left between them. CDR3 in DNA: TGTGCCAGCAGTTTATTACACAACACTGAAGCTTTCTTT. Translating gives CASSLLHNTEAFF.

The CDR3 region has the DNA TGCGCCAGCAGCCCGGAGGGACCGACCCAAGAGACCCAGTACTTC. Protein product: CASSPEGPTQETQYF. This chain links TRBV5-1 with TRBJ2-5; a weak D match, TRBD2 (6 bases). Germline CDR1 SGHRS, CDR2 YFSETQ. The V end lost 4 bases, the J end lost 1 base, and 14 bases lay between the germline ends. The CDR3 totals 15 residues.

The gene calls are TRBV5-1 and TRBJ2-7; D uncertain. Trimming stripped 5 bases from V and 5 bases from J, with 17 bases between. The CDR3 totals 14 residues. Germline-derived CDR1 and CDR2 are SGHRS and YFSETQ. The CDR3: CASSVPGYFNEQYF. CDR3 bases: TGCGCCAGCAGTGTTCCCGGGTATTTCAACGAGCAGTACTTC. The variable domain in full, completed from reference TRBV5-1 and TRBJ2-7, reads KAGVTQTPRYLIKTRGQQVTLSCSPISGHRSVSWYQQTPGQGLQFLFEYFSETQRNKGNFPGRFSGRQFSNSRSEMNVSTLELGDSALYLCASSVPGYFNEQYFGPGTRLTVT.

This clonotype was recorded many times. The V gene is TRBV20-1, the J gene TRBJ1-5, with D possibly TRBD1 on 6 matching bases. V was trimmed by 0 bases and J by 2 bases, leaving 14 bases between them. The CDR3 sequence is 16 residues long. Germline V gene data show CDR1 as DFQATT and CDR2 as SNEGSKA (reference sequence). The CDR3 nucleotides are TGCAGTGCTAGAGATTGGGGGGCACTTGGCAATCAGCCCCAGCATTTT. Protein: CSARDWGALGNQPQHF.

In this sample, this clonotype turned up many times. This chain joins TRBV18 and TRBJ2-7; the D gene could be TRBD1 or TRBD2 (5 bases each). The V end was cut by 3 bases, the J end by 0 bases, with 15 bases between. CDR3 length equals 16 residues. CDR1 is KGHSH, CDR2 LQKENI, per germline. DNA for the CDR3: TGTGCCAGCTCACCCCCCTATGGGACGGCCTCCTACGAGCAGTACTTC. It translates to CASSPPYGTASYEQYF.

This sequence joins TRBV18 and TRBJ2-7, with TRBD2 matching over 10 bases. CDR3 length: 18 residues. V dropped 3 bases and J dropped 3; count of bases not matched to a gene: 14. Germline values: CDR1 KGHSH, CDR2 LQKENI. The CDR3 region is CASSPVAGGGFAFYEQYF. The CDR3 coding sequence is TGTGCCAGCTCACCCGTAGCGGGAGGCGGGTTTGCATTCTACGAGCAGTACTTC. Combining the CDR3 with reference TRBV18 and TRBJ2-7 gives the whole variable domain NAGVMQNPRHLVRRRGQEARLRCSPMKGHSHVYWYRQLPEEGLKFMVYLQKENIIDESGMPKERFSAEFPKEGPSILRIQQVVRGDSAAYFCASSPVAGGGFAFYEQYFGPGTRLTVT.

Ten or more counts support this clonotype. The chain combines TRBV7-8 with TRBJ1-5, with TRBD1 as a possible D gene (6 bases). Deletions cut 4 bases from V and 5 bases from J, with 9 bases between. CDR1 SGHVS and CDR2 FQNEAQ come from the germline V gene. The CDR3 consists of 13 residues. CDR3 amino acids: CASSSDRDQPQHF. Written as DNA, the CDR3 is TGTGCCAGCAGCTCGGACAGAGATCAGCCCCAGCATTTT.

This clonotype was picked up many times. This chain uses TRBV20-1 with TRBJ1-2, with D perhaps TRBD1 (6 bases). Per germline, CDR1 DFQATT and CDR2 SNEGSKA (reference sequence). The ends were cut back, 3 bases at V and 2 bases at J, with 13 bases in the middle. This CDR3 contains 14 residues. The CDR3 bases are TGCAGTGCTAGGTCCGCGGGGGCGAACTATGGCTACACCTTC. Protein: CSARSAGANYGYTF.

This clonotype was recorded at least ten times. The chain uses TRBV2 and TRBJ1-2; D is possibly TRBD1 (5 bases). Germline assignment: CDR1 SNHLY and CDR2 FYNNEI. The CDR3 is 15 amino acids. V was clipped by 8 bases and J by 4 bases, with 20 bases between them. The DNA of the CDR3 is TGTGCCAGCTCAAAAACGGGACGGAACTTCTATGGCTACACCTTC. Translated, it gives CASSKTGRNFYGYTF. Looking up the rest from reference TRBV2 and TRBJ1-2 gives the full variable domain: EPEVTQTPSHQVTQMGQEVILRCVPISNHLYFYWYRQILGQKVEFLVSFYNNEISEKSEIFDDQFSVERPDGSNFTLKIRSTKLEDSAMYFCASSKTGRNFYGYTFGSGTRLTVV.

This clonotype has a count of ten or more. The CDR3 is CASSSSPGQGKGEQYF. The CDR3 nucleotides are TGTGCCAGCTCAAGCTCTCCGGGACAGGGGAAGGGGGAGCAGTACTTC. The chain is built from TRBV6-5 and TRBJ2-7, with 10 nucleotides matching TRBD1. Germline V gives CDR1 MNHEY, CDR2 SVGAGI. The trim removed 8 bases at V and 7 bases at J, leaving 17 bases unmatched. This CDR3 spans 16 amino acids.